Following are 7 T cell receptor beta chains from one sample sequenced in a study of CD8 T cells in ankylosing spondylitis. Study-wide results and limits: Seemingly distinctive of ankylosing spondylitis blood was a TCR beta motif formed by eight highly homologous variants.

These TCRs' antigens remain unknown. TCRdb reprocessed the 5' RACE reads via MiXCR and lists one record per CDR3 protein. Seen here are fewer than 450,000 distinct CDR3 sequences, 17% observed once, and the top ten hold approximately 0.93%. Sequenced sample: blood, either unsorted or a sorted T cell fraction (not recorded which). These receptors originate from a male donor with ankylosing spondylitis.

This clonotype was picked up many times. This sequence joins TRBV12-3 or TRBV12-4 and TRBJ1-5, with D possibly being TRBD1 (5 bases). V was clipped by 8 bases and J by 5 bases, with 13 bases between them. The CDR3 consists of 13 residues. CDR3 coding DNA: TGTGCCAGCCACCTGGGGGGAGATCAGCCCCAGCATTTT. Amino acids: CASHLGGDQPQHF.

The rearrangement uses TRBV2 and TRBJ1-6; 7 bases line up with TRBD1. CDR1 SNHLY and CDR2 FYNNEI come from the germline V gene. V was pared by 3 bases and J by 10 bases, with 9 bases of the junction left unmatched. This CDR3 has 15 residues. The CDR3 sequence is CASSDQYRGGSPLHF. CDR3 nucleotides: TGTGCCAGCAGTGATCAGTACAGGGGTGGGTCACCCCTCCACTTT.

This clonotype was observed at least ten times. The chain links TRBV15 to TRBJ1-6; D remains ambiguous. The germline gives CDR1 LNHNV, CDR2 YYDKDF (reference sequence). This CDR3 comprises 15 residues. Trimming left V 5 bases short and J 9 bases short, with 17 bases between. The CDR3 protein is CATSSQTEGGSPLHF. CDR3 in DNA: TGTGCCACCAGCTCCCAGACTGAAGGTGGTTCACCCCTCCACTTT.

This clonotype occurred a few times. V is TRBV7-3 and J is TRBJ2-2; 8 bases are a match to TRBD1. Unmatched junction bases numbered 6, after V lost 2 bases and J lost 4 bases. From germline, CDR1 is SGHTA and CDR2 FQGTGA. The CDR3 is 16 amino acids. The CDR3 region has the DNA TGTGCCAGCAGCTTAGCTGGACAGGGTGCCACCGGGGAGCTGTTTTTT. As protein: CASSLAGQGATGELFF.

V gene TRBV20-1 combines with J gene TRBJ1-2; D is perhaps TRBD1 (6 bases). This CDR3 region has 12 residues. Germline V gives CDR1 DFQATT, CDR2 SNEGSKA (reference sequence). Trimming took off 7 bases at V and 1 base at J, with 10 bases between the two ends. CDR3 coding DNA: TGCAGTGTTACGGGACATAACTATGGCTACACCTTC. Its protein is CSVTGHNYGYTF.

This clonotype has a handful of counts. CDR3 DNA: TGTGCCAGCAGATTCGGGACCAATAATGAAAAACTGTTTTTT. Translating it yields CASRFGTNNEKLFF. J is TRBJ1-4 and V is TRBV12-3 or TRBV12-4; perhaps TRBD1 as D (5 bases). V was clipped by 6 bases and J by 4 bases, with 12 bases between them. The CDR3 has 14 residues.

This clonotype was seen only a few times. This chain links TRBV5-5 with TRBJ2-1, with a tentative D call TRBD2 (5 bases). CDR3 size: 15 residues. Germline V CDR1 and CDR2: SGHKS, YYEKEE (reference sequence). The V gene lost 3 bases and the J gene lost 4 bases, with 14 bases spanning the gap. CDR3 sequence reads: CASSSDPGVYNEQFF. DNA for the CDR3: TGTGCCAGCAGCTCGGACCCCGGGGTATACAATGAGCAGTTCTTC.